This record looks at one TCR beta chain sequence and its context. The data derive from a study of blood T cell repertoires in COVID-19. Study-level background: In each case, the material was cDNA or gDNA derived from T cells, B-cell-depleted T cells, or PBMCs.

The data were produced by immunoSEQ multiplex PCR, yet TCRdb's version contains in-frame clones alone and is incomplete. The sample shows around 300,000 clones, roughly 90% of them seen only once. Seattle cases were enrolled at active infection and followed longitudinally. The receptor comes from a woman in her 40s with COVID-19, enrolled during active disease. The specimen was peripheral blood.

The DNA for the CDR3 is TGTGCCAGTAGTATAGCCCAGTTTAACACCGGGGAGCTGTTTTTT. Its protein product is CASSIAQFNTGELFF. The rearrangement joins TRBV19 to TRBJ2-2; unclear D gene. The CDR3 sequence is 15 residues long. The ends were cut back, 1 base at V and 2 bases at J, with 8 bases in the middle. Germline assignment: CDR1 LNHDA and CDR2 SQIVND (reference sequence).